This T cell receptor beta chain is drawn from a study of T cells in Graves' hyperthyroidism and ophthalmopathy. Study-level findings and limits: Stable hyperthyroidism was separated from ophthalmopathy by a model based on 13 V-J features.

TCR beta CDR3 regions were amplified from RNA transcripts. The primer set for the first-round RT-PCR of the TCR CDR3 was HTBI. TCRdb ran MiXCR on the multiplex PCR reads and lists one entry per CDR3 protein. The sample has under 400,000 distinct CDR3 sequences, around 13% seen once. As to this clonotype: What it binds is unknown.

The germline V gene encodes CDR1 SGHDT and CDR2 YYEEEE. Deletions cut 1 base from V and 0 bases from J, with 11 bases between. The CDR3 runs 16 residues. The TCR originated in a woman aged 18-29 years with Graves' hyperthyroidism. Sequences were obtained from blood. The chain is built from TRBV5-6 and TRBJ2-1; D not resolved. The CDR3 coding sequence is TGTGCCAGCAGCTTGATATCGACTGGCTCCTACAATGAGCAGTTCTTC. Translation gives CASSLISTGSYNEQFF.